The 2 T cell receptor beta chains reported below all come from one sample, sequenced in a study of spatial heterogeneity in lung cancer. TCRdb fed the 5' RACE reads into MiXCR, producing one record per CDR3 protein. The table shows 40,000 to 55,000 distinct CDR3 sequences, with approximately 14% occurring only once. The time point: sample taken at primary tumor resection. The sequenced material consisted of unsorted whole RNA from tumor, nontumor lung or frozen PBMC. The sequencing here drew on PBMCs, taken at surgery. The receptors were gathered from a male donor with early-stage non-small cell lung cancer.

There are many counts of this clonotype. The V gene is TRBV5-1, the J gene TRBJ1-1, with 7 bases lining up with TRBD1. The CDR3 extends over 14 amino acids. Per the germline V gene, CDR1 is SGHRS and CDR2 is YFSETQ. J was trimmed by 5 bases and V by 6 bases; bases with no gene match: 10. The CDR3 here is CASNRQGGGTEAFF. The DNA of the CDR3 is TGCGCCAGCAACCGACAGGGTGGCGGAACTGAAGCTTTCTTT.

This clonotype came up a few times. V gene TRBV29-1 combines with J gene TRBJ2-3; 7 bases map to TRBD2. This CDR3 has 18 amino acids. Germline V lookup: CDR1 SQVTM, CDR2 ANQGSEA. V was clipped by 6 bases and J by 1 base; unmatched bases: 19. The CDR3 here is CSVVATSARGLGTDTQYF. CDR3 nucleotides: TGCAGCGTCGTCGCAACTAGCGCGAGGGGCTTAGGCACAGATACGCAGTATTTT.